The sequence of this T cell receptor beta chain was determined in a study of blood T cell repertoires in COVID-19. For the study at large: Sources were T cells, B-cell-depleted T cells, or PBMCs; the material itself was cDNA or gDNA.

This clone occurred once. Sequenced by immunoSEQ multiplex PCR; TCRdb stores in-frame clones only, minus some. The sample carries tens of thousands of clones, around nine tenths recorded once. Germline V CDR1 and CDR2: PRHDT, FYEKMQ (reference sequence). The CDR3 consists of 15 residues. J was trimmed by 5 bases and V by 5 bases; bases with no gene match: 10. The TCR originated in a man in his 60s with active or convalescent COVID-19. Sequencing used peripheral blood. The V gene is TRBV13, the J gene TRBJ2-7; 9 bases are shared with TRBD1. CDR3 in amino acids: CASSTRTGEIHEQYF. In DNA form, the CDR3 reads TGTGCCAGCAGCACCCGGACAGGGGAGATACACGAGCAGTACTTC.